These 8 T cell receptor beta chains share one sample of origin, sequenced in a study of Graves' ophthalmopathy and Graves' hyperthyroidism. RNA transcripts were the source from which TCR beta CDR3 regions were amplified. HTBI primers primed a first-round RT-PCR, and a second-round multiplex PCR followed. TCRdb analysed the multiplex PCR reads with MiXCR anew, one entry per CDR3 protein. Among 150,000 to 200,000 distinct CDR3 sequences listed, around two fifths were seen once. Sequencing was performed on peripheral blood. These receptors came from a man aged 30-40 years with Graves' ophthalmopathy.

This clonotype was observed many times. The V gene is TRBV6-5, the J gene TRBJ1-2; D is ambiguous. CDR3 size: 13 residues. Germline loops: CDR1 MNHEY, CDR2 SVGAGI. V lost 3 bases and J 8 bases, leaving 13 bases between the germline ends. The CDR3 DNA sequence: TGTGCCAGCAGTTATGTACGGCTACGGGGCTACACCTTC. It specifies CASSYVRLRGYTF.

This clonotype was seen ten or more times. The chain couples TRBV3-1 to TRBJ1-2, with D tentatively TRBD1 (5 bases). Germline CDR1 LGHDT, CDR2 YNNKEL (reference sequence). V lost 0 bases and J 4 bases, leaving 9 bases between the germline ends. The CDR3 is 14 residues long. CDR3 DNA: TGTGCCAGCAGCCAAGATGGGACGACCTATGGCTACACCTTC. Translating it yields CASSQDGTTYGYTF.

In this sample, this clonotype turned up many times. The V gene is TRBV6-5, the J gene TRBJ1-1; possibly TRBD1 for D (5 bases). The CDR3 runs to 16 residues. Germline CDR1 and CDR2: MNHEY and SVGAGI. V lost 2 bases and J lost 1, with 14 bases in between. CDR3 protein: CASSYRGGLKNTEAFF. CDR3 DNA: TGTGCCAGCAGTTACCGGGGGGGGTTGAAGAACACTGAAGCTTTCTTT.

This clonotype was counted many times. The V gene is TRBV28, the J gene TRBJ1-1, with TRBD1 identical over 9 bases. Germline V gene sequence: CDR1 MDHEN, CDR2 SYDVKM. The V gene end was trimmed by 6 bases and the J gene end by 4 bases; junction bases not matched to a gene: 6. The CDR3 length is 14 residues. CDR3 loop: CASRYRGLVTEAFF. DNA of the CDR3: TGTGCCAGCAGATACAGGGGGCTCGTCACTGAAGCTTTCTTT.

CDR3 residues: CASRVWDRGRSPLHF. The CDR3 DNA is TGTGCCAGCAGAGTTTGGGACAGGGGCCGCTCACCCCTCCACTTT. The V call is TRBV6-1, the J call TRBJ1-6, with 10 bases that match TRBD1. Germline V gene sequence: CDR1 MNHNS, CDR2 SASEGT. The CDR3 contains 15 residues. The V and J ends lost 6 bases and 10 bases, in that order; junction bases with no gene match: 9.

This clonotype came up many times. The chain uses TRBV11-1 and TRBJ1-1; D is ambiguous. The germline V gene has CDR1 SGHAT and CDR2 FQDESV (reference sequence). V lost 2 bases and J lost 1, with 11 bases in between. The CDR3 covers 15 residues. The CDR3 DNA is TGTGCCAGCAGCTTAAACCCAGATTCGAACACTGAAGCTTTCTTT. Translation: CASSLNPDSNTEAFF.

This clonotype was recorded at least ten times. The rearrangement uses TRBV24-1 and TRBJ1-1; no firm D call. CDR3 size: 15 residues. CDR1 is KGHDR, CDR2 SFDVKD, per germline. The V end lost 6 bases, the J end lost 1 base, and 14 bases lay between the germline ends. CDR3 bases: TGTGCCACCAGTTTCCTGGGGAGAACGAACACTGAAGCTTTCTTT. It is translated as CATSFLGRTNTEAFF.

This CDR3 is CASSFIRETTEAFF. CDR3 coding DNA: TGTGCCAGCAGCTTTATTAGGGAAACCACTGAAGCTTTCTTT. The chain has TRBV7-9 and TRBJ1-1, with no clear D. Trimming shortened V by 3 bases and J by 4 bases, and 12 bases separated the two germline ends. Germline V gene sequence: CDR1 SEHNR, CDR2 FQNEAQ (reference sequence). The CDR3 totals 14 residues.